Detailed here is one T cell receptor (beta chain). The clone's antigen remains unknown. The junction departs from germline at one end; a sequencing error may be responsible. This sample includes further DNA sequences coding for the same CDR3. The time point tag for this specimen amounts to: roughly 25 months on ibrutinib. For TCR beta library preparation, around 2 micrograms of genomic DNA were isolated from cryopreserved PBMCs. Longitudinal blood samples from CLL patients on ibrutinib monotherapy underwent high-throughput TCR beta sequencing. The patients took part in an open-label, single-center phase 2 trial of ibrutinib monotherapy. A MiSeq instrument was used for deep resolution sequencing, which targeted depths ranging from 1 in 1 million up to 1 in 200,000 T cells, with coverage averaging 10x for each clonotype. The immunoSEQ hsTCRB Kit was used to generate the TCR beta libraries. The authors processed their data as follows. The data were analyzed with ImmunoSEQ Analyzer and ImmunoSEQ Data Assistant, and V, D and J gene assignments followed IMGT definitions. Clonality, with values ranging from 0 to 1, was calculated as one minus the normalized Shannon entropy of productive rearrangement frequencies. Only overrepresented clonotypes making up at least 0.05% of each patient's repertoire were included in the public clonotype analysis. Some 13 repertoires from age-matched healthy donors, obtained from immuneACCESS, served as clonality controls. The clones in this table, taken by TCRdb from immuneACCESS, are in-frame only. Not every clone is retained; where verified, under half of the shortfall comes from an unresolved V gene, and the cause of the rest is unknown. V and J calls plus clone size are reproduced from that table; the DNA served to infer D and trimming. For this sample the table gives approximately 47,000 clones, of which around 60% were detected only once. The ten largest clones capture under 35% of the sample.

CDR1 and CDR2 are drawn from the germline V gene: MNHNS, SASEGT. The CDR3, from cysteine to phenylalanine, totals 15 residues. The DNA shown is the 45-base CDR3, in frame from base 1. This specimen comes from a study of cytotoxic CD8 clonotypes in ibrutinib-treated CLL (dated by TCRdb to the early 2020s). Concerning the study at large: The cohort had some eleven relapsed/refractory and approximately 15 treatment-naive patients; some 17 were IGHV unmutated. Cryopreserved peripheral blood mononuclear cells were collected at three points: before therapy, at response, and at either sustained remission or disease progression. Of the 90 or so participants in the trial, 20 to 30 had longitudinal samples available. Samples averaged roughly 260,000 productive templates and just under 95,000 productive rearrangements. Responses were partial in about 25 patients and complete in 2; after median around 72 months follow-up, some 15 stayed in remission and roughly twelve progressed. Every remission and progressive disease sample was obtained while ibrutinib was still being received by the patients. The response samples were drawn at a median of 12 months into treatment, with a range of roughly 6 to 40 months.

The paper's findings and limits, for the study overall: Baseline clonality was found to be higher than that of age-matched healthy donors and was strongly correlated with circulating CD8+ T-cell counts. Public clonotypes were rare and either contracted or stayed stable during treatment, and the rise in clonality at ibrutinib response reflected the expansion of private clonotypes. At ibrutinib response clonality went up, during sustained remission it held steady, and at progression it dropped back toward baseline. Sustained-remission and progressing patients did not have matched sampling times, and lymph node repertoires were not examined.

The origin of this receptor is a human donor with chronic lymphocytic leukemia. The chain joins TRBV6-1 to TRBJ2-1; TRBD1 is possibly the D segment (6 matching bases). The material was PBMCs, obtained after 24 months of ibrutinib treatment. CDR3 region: CASSEGLGGTDEQFF. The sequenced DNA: TGCGCCAGCAGTGAGGGGCTTGGGGGCACGGATGAGCAGTTCTTC.